The clone carrying this T cell receptor (beta chain) was picked up a small number of times. Its antigen is unidentified. As it was prepared, the TCRbeta library received unique molecular identifiers. TCRdb ran MiXCR on the PCR reads and lists one entry per CDR3 protein. The table lists 500,000 to 750,000 distinct CDR3 sequences, about an eighth of them singletons, with over 2% in the top ten. With 6 bases clipped from V and 5 bases from J, the junction kept 6 bases outside the gene matches. The CDR3 covers 13 residues. Germline V gene data show CDR1 as MNHEY and CDR2 as SVGEGT. This specimen belongs to a study of T-cell reconstitution after alpha-beta-depleted transplantation in children. Findings of the study overall: Counts and diversity of T cells one year after transplant came mostly from newly produced T cells. The high TCRbeta diversity at day 60 in some patients came from surviving recipient T cells and thymic progenitors. Reportedly, only several hundred clones from non-depleted graft cells drove alpha-beta T-cell counts at about two months.

The sample here was PBMCs, mostly from graft donor cells, taken 360 days after TCRalphabeta/CD19-depleted stem cell transplant. The clonotype originates from a male patient younger than 18 who had a stem cell transplant for acute myeloid leukemia, so the T cells may come from the graft donor. The chain combines TRBV6-2 or TRBV6-3 with TRBJ2-7, with TRBD1 matching 8 bases. The CDR3 loop reads CASSLQGVNEQYF. The CDR3 region has the DNA TGTGCCAGCAGCCTACAGGGGGTGAACGAGCAGTACTTC.